This T cell receptor (beta chain) was retrieved from a study of HIV-infected children after antiretroviral therapy interruption. Unique molecular identifiers were included in an RNA-based 3' RACE TCR library. MiXCR was run by TCRdb on the 3' RACE reads, yielding one entry per CDR3 protein. The sample consists of tens of thousands of distinct CDR3 sequences, approximately 7% of them appearing once. This clonotype is medium-sized in the sample. The CDR3 contains 17 residues. The V and J ends lost 0 bases and 6 bases respectively, with 17 bases between them. Germline V gene data show CDR1 as SGHTA and CDR2 as FQGNSA. Treatment denoted: PENTA 11 planned treatment interruption arm or continuous ART arm.

This clonotype originated in a pool of human donors with HIV. The sequencing here drew on CD45RA+ CD4+ T cells from PBMCs, pooled from several time points, taken from a donor given antiretroviral therapy, either interrupted or continuous. Subset in this sample: naive CD4+ CD45RA+ CD45RO- T cells. The gene calls are TRBV7-2 and TRBJ1-4, with D possibly being TRBD1 (6 bases). Written as DNA, the CDR3 is TGTGCCAGCAGCTTAGCCGCTGTAGGCAGGGGTTATGAAAAACTGTTTTTT. It codes for CASSLAAVGRGYEKLFF.